These 20 T cell receptor beta chains originate from one sample sequenced in a study of blood T cell repertoires in COVID-19 (dated by TCRdb to about 2020). Library preparation used the immunoSEQ multiplex PCR assay. TCRdb took this table from immuneACCESS and kept in-frame rearrangements with V and J called. Such tables lack part of the clones; where checked against another copy, unresolved V genes explain under half of the gap, and the rest is unexplained. This sample lists 100,000 to 120,000 clones; roughly nine tenths were detected once. The leading ten clones occupy approximately 4.8% of the sample. Sample: peripheral blood. All receptors derive from a human donor in a cohort sampled during active COVID-19.

This sequence joins TRBV11-2 and TRBJ2-1; TRBD2 matches at 7 bases. This CDR3 is built from 15 residues. Germline trimming cut 5 bases from V and 5 bases from J; bases unmatched to any gene: 9. In germline, CDR1 is SGHAT, CDR2 FQNNGV. The CDR3, as DNA: TGTGCCAGCAGCCGGGGACTACTCTCGAACAATGAGCAGTTCTTC. This codes for CASSRGLLSNNEQFF.

The genes are TRBV3-1 (or the pseudogene TRBV3-2) and TRBJ1-4; weak D call: TRBD1 (6 bases). The length of the CDR3 is 16 residues. V lost 5 bases and J 3 bases, leaving 16 bases between the germline ends. Germline assignment: CDR1 LGHDT and CDR2 YNNKEL (reference sequence). The CDR3 DNA follows: TGTGCCAGCAGCTTCGGACAGCTTCAGTCTAATGAAAAACTGTTTTTT. Its translation: CASSFGQLQSNEKLFF.

The chain joins TRBV7-3 to TRBJ1-1; no definite D call. Germline CDR1 is SGHTA and CDR2 is FQGTGA. V lost 1 base to trimming and J lost 1 base, with 4 bases between them. This CDR3 spans 13 amino acids. CDR3: CASSLIRNTEAFF. In nucleotides, the CDR3 is TGTGCCAGCAGCTTAATCCGGAACACTGAAGCTTTCTTT.

The chain recombines TRBV7-3 with TRBJ2-7, with 7 bases matching TRBD1. Looked up from germline, CDR1 is SGHTA and CDR2 is FQGTGA. There are 20 residues in the CDR3. V lost 3 bases and J lost 2; bases outside the gene matches: 22. CDR3 in amino acids: CASSFIRQGDNTLPTYEQYF. CDR3 in DNA: TGTGCCAGCAGCTTCATTCGACAGGGCGACAACACCCTACCTACCTACGAGCAGTACTTC.

The chain is built from TRBV12-5 and TRBJ2-7, with D unresolved. V lost 5 bases and J lost 3, with 11 bases in between. Germline lookup yields CDR1 LGHNT and CDR2 FRNRAP. This CDR3 contains 13 residues. CDR3 residues: CASGPNRDYEQYF. CDR3 in DNA: TGTGCTAGTGGTCCGAACAGAGACTACGAGCAGTACTTC.

The chain is built from TRBV13 and TRBJ1-3; TRBD1 is a possible D gene (6 bases). Between the trimmed V and J ends, which lost 3 bases and 0 bases, there was a span of 12 bases. CDR1 and CDR2 (germline): PRHDT, FYEKMQ (reference sequence). The CDR3 sequence is 16 residues long. The CDR3 DNA reads as TGTGCCAGCAGCTTTGGGGGGGCCAACTCTGGAAACACCATATATTTT. It yields the protein CASSFGGANSGNTIYF.

The V and J genes are TRBV27 and TRBJ2-1; a weak D match, TRBD2 (6 bases). The germline V gene encodes CDR1 MNHEY and CDR2 SMNVEV (reference sequence). Trimming pared 3 bases from V and 7 bases from J, leaving 13 bases between. The CDR3 extends over 14 amino acids. The CDR3 sequence: CASSFPGRKNEQFF. In DNA, the CDR3 is TGTGCCAGCAGTTTCCCGGGGAGGAAGAATGAGCAGTTCTTC.

The chain is built from TRBV25-1 and TRBJ2-2; 10 bases agree with TRBD1. Trimming took 6 bases from V and 6 from J; bases not matched to a gene: 7. The germline V gene encodes CDR1 MGHDK and CDR2 SYGVNS. CDR3 size: 15 residues. The CDR3 sequence is CASRPGQGKAGELFF. The CDR3 bases are TGTGCCAGCAGGCCGGGACAGGGGAAAGCCGGGGAGCTGTTTTTT. Full variable domain (rest looked up from reference TRBV25-1 and TRBJ2-2): EADIYQTPRYLVIGTGKKITLECSQTMGHDKMYWYQQDPGMELHLIHYSYGVNSTEKGDLSSESTVSRIRTEHFPLTLESARPSHTSQYLCASRPGQGKAGELFFGEGSRLTVL.

This chain links TRBV7-9 with TRBJ1-1; 9 bases fit TRBD1. Germline CDR1 is SEHNR and CDR2 is FQNEAQ (reference sequence). V trimming: 7 bases; J trimming: 2 bases; junction bases outside the gene matches: 14. This CDR3 comprises 17 residues. The CDR3 coding sequence is TGTGCCAGCACCTCCATGCCGGGGACAGGGTATAACACTGAAGCTTTCTTT. Translation gives CASTSMPGTGYNTEAFF.

The chain combines TRBV5-1 with TRBJ2-3; the match to TRBD1 covers 7 bases. With V trimmed by 6 bases and J by 1 base, 8 bases remained unmatched. The CDR3 runs to 15 residues. Germline V CDR1 and CDR2: SGHRS, YFSETQ. Written as DNA, the CDR3 is TGCGCCAGCAACCCACAGGGGCAGGGCACAGATACGCAGTATTTT. This encodes CASNPQGQGTDTQYF.

DNA for the CDR3: TGTGCCAGCAGCCTCGGGACAGGGGACACCGGGGAGCTGTTTTTT. Its protein product is CASSLGTGDTGELFF. The chain links TRBV7-9 to TRBJ2-2, with 10 bases that match TRBD1. Per germline, CDR1 SEHNR and CDR2 FQNEAQ (reference sequence). The CDR3 is 15 residues long. V trimming: 5 bases; J trimming: 3 bases; junction bases outside the gene matches: 3.

The V and J genes are TRBV24-1 and TRBJ2-3, with D maybe TRBD1 (6 bases). The V gene lost 9 bases and the J gene lost 3 bases, with 27 bases spanning the gap. The germline CDR1 and CDR2 sequences are KGHDR and SFDVKD. This CDR3 contains 18 residues. CDR3 nucleotide sequence: TGTGCCACCGGACCGCCCCGGGACAAACCTTTCGGGACAGATACGCAGTATTTT. Amino acids: CATGPPRDKPFGTDTQYF.

The table lists this clone with a count of one. CDR3 in amino acids: CASSLGGGLAGEQFF. CDR3 bases: TGTGCCAGCAGCTTAGGAGGGGGACTAGCGGGTGAGCAGTTCTTC. The chain joins TRBV7-2 to TRBJ2-1; 12 bases are shared with TRBD2. CDR1 is SGHTA, CDR2 FQGNSA, per germline. There are 15 residues in the CDR3. Losses at the gene ends were 1 base for V and 9 bases for J; bases not matched to a gene: 4.

This rearrangement joins TRBV28 to TRBJ2-1, with 13 nucleotides matching TRBD2. Germline CDR1 reads MDHEN; CDR2 reads SYDVKM. The CDR3 is 18 residues long. V trimming: 6 bases; J trimming: 6 bases; junction bases outside the gene matches: 14. The CDR3 nucleotides read TGTGCCAGCAGCTGGGGTCGGACTAGCGGGAGAGTCCGCAATGAGCAGTTCTTC. Translated: CASSWGRTSGRVRNEQFF. The variable domain in full, with the rest retrieved from reference TRBV28 and TRBJ2-1, is DVKVTQSSRYLVKRTGEKVFLECVQDMDHENMFWYRQDPGLGLRLIYFSYDVKMKEKGDIPEGYSVSREKKERFSLILESASTNQTSMYLCASSWGRTSGRVRNEQFFGPGTRLTVL.

The table lists this clone with a count of one. J is TRBJ2-5 and V is TRBV30; TRBD1 matches 9 bases. With 3 bases clipped from V and 5 bases from J, the junction kept 7 bases outside the gene matches. The CDR3 extends over 14 amino acids. The germline V gene has CDR1 GTSNPN and CDR2 SVGIG (reference sequence). CDR3 nucleotide sequence: TGTGCCTGGAGCCGGACAGGGGTTCCGGAGACCCAGTACTTC. Translating it yields CAWSRTGVPETQYF.

This clone came up once. The chain joins TRBV9 to TRBJ2-1, with 10 nucleotides matching TRBD2. There are 15 residues in the CDR3. Germline V lookup: CDR1 SGDLS, CDR2 YYNGEE. Unmatched junction bases numbered 9, after V lost 4 bases and J lost 8 bases. CDR3 in DNA: TGTGCCAGCAGCATGGGACTAGCGTCCGGCGATGAGCAGTTCTTC. Translating gives CASSMGLASGDEQFF.

V and J are TRBV27 and TRBJ2-3; D is unresolved. The CDR3 has 14 amino acids. CDR1 and CDR2 (germline): MNHEY, SMNVEV (reference sequence). The ends were cut back, 0 bases at V and 7 bases at J, with 11 bases in the middle. The CDR3 spells CASSLSKTTHTQYF. The CDR3 bases are TGTGCCAGCAGTTTATCGAAAACGACTCATACGCAGTATTTT.

The chain uses TRBV10-1 and TRBJ2-3; 8 bases match TRBD2. This CDR3 is built from 14 residues. V shed 6 bases, J shed 8 bases, and the junction held 10 bases outside the gene matches. In germline, CDR1 is WNHNN, CDR2 SYGVQD (reference sequence). In nucleotides, the CDR3 is TGCGCCAGCAGCAACGGACTAGCTCAAGTTACGCAGTATTTT. Amino acids: CASSNGLAQVTQYF.

The rearrangement joins TRBV2 to TRBJ1-1; TRBD1 matches 9 bases. V lost 7 bases to trimming and J lost 5 bases; unmatched junction nucleotides: 11. The CDR3 runs 15 residues. CDR1 SNHLY and CDR2 FYNNEI come from the germline V gene. The CDR3 coding sequence is TGTGCCAGCATTATTACGACAGGGGGGTGGACTGAAGCTTTCTTT. Its translation: CASIITTGGWTEAFF.

This chain uses TRBV6-5 with TRBJ2-7, with 7 positions matching TRBD1. CDR1 is MNHEY and CDR2 is SVGAGI in the germline V gene. V shed 6 bases, J shed 2 bases, and the junction held 7 bases outside the gene matches. The CDR3 totals 14 residues. The chain's CDR3 is CASRKGQAAYEQYF. In nucleotides, the CDR3 is TGTGCCAGCAGGAAAGGACAGGCCGCCTACGAGCAGTACTTC.